This T cell receptor (beta chain) is drawn from a study of T cell responses to AZD1222 COVID-19 vaccine. Study-level points and caveats: Baseline antibody screening turned up just five to seven seropositive AZD1222 recipients.

A remark on this clone: Its specificity is not known.

Sequenced by immunoSEQ multiplex PCR; TCRdb stores in-frame clones only, minus some. Of 120,000 to 150,000 clones in the sample, roughly 91% were seen once. The TCR was taken from an adult in good health. The material was peripheral blood, obtained on day 0 of AZD1222 vaccination.

In DNA form, the CDR3 reads TGTGCCAGCAGTACCACCGGGACGGGCGCAATTTCACCCCTCCACTTT. Translation: CASSTTGTGAISPLHF. The chain couples TRBV27 to TRBJ1-6; tentative D call: TRBD1 (5 bases). The CDR3 contains 16 residues. The V gene's germline CDR1 is MNHEY and CDR2 SMNVEV (reference sequence). V was clipped by 5 bases and J by 9 bases, with 20 bases between them.